The 22 T cell receptor beta chains reported below all come from one sample, sequenced in a study of blood T cell repertoires in COVID-19. TCRdb keeps only in-frame clones here, not all; method: immunoSEQ multiplex PCR. This table holds about 260,000 clones, about 91% found once. Sequenced input: PBMCs or T cells enriched from blood (not recorded which). Every receptor here comes from a woman aged 40-49 years with acute COVID-19.

This clone has a single count. The rearrangement links TRBV9 to TRBJ1-6, with D possibly being TRBD1 (6 bases). This CDR3 has 16 amino acids. The germline gives CDR1 SGDLS, CDR2 YYNGEE. The germline V and J ends were trimmed by 4 bases and 6 bases, with 17 bases remaining between them. The CDR3 sequence: CASSPAPTGINSPLHF. DNA for the CDR3: TGTGCCAGCAGCCCCGCCCCGACAGGAATTAATTCACCCCTCCACTTT.

The CDR3 region is CASSRTRLTGGSYEQYV. The CDR3 bases are TGTGCCAGCAGTCGAACCCGTTTGACAGGGGGCTCCTACGAGCAGTACGTC. The chain combines TRBV27 with TRBJ2-7; 9 nucleotides line up with TRBD1. The V and J ends lost 5 bases and 0 bases, in that order; junction bases with no gene match: 11. CDR1 MNHEY and CDR2 SMNVEV come from the germline V gene (reference sequence). The CDR3 runs to 17 residues.

About this clone itself: Other DNA sequences in this specimen translate into the identical CDR3. This chain uses TRBV7-2 with TRBJ1-5; TRBD1 might be the D (5 bases). The CDR3 runs 13 residues. The germline CDR1 and CDR2 sequences are SGHTA and FQGNSA. V lost 4 bases, J lost 5 bases, and 9 bases lay in between. This CDR3 is CASSSQGDQPQHF. DNA for the CDR3: TGTGCCAGCAGCTCGCAAGGGGATCAGCCCCAGCATTTT.

The genes are TRBV5-1 and TRBJ1-1, with unresolved D. This CDR3 region has 14 residues. Trimming cost V 2 bases and J 4 bases, with 12 bases left between them. Germline-derived CDR1 and CDR2 are SGHRS and YFSETQ. In nucleotides, the CDR3 is TGCGCCAGCAGCTTCAACGAGGGAGGCACTGAAGCTTTCTTT. Its protein product is CASSFNEGGTEAFF.

V gene TRBV7-2 combines with J gene TRBJ1-6; D ambiguous. V was pared by 1 base and J by 10 bases, with 8 bases between. The germline V gene has CDR1 SGHTA and CDR2 FQGNSA. The CDR3 length is 13 residues. CDR3: CASSLGQRSPLHF. The CDR3 bases are TGTGCCAGCAGCTTAGGACAAAGGTCACCCCTCCACTTT.

The CDR3 loop reads CASSAGTGHNYGYTF. As DNA, the CDR3 is TGTGCCAGCTCAGCCGGGACAGGGCATAACTATGGCTACACCTTC. This chain uses TRBV18 with TRBJ1-2, with 9 nucleotides matching TRBD1. The CDR3 is 15 amino acids. Looked up from germline, CDR1 is KGHSH and CDR2 is LQKENI. V dropped 5 bases and J dropped 1; count of bases not matched to a gene: 5.

The chain has TRBV4-1 and TRBJ2-1; 9 bases align to TRBD2. Germline V lookup: CDR1 MGHRA, CDR2 YSYEKL. Unmatched junction bases numbered 5, after V lost 2 bases and J lost 6 bases. The CDR3 consists of 15 residues. In nucleotides, the CDR3 is TGCGCCAGCAGCCAATTTAGCGGGAGCTTCAATGAGCAGTTCTTC. Translated: CASSQFSGSFNEQFF.

The CDR3 loop reads CATSDAQGAQAFF. The CDR3 DNA is TGTGCCACCAGTGATGCACAGGGGGCACAAGCTTTCTTT. V usage is TRBV24-1 and J usage is TRBJ1-1; 9 nucleotides line up with TRBD1. Germline V gene lookup returns CDR1 KGHDR and CDR2 SFDVKD. The J segment lost 9 bases and the V segment lost 3 bases, leaving 4 bases of the junction unmatched. The CDR3 loop spans 13 amino acids.

On this clone itself: Other DNA sequences from this sample encode an identical CDR3 as well. This chain joins TRBV28 and TRBJ1-5, with unresolved D. The V and J ends lost 5 bases and 4 bases respectively, with 3 bases between them. The V gene's germline CDR1 is MDHEN and CDR2 SYDVKM. CDR3 size: 11 residues. The CDR3 sequence is CASSPNQPQHF. CDR3 sequence (DNA): TGTGCCAGCAGTCCAAATCAGCCCCAGCATTTT.

The chain carries TRBV15 and TRBJ2-7; 12 bases map to TRBD2. V lost 6 bases to trimming and J lost 2 bases; unmatched junction nucleotides: 2. This CDR3 has 14 residues. Germline V gene data show CDR1 as LNHNV and CDR2 as YYDKDF (reference sequence). CDR3 bases: TGTGCCACCAGGCCTAGCGGGAGGGCCTACGAGCAGTACTTC. Translating gives CATRPSGRAYEQYF.

The gene calls are TRBV7-6 and TRBJ2-1, with 8 bases lining up with TRBD2. Germline assignment: CDR1 SGHVS and CDR2 FNYEAQ. The V segment lost 5 bases and the J segment 2 bases; nucleotides outside the gene matches: 5. This CDR3 contains 15 residues. CDR3 in amino acids: CASSPTGLAYNEQFF. As DNA, the CDR3 is TGTGCCAGCAGCCCCACGGGACTAGCCTACAATGAGCAGTTCTTC.

This chain connects TRBV11-2 to TRBJ2-7, with 9 bases matching TRBD2. The V gene end was trimmed by 5 bases and the J gene end by 0 bases; junction bases not matched to a gene: 5. This CDR3 has 15 amino acids. CDR1 and CDR2 (germline): SGHAT, FQNNGV. The CDR3 spells CASSVTSGSSYEQYF. CDR3 nucleotides: TGTGCCAGCAGCGTGACTAGCGGTAGCTCCTACGAGCAGTACTTC.

Concerning this clone itself: A junction end diverges from the germline sequence, so it may reflect a read error. V is TRBV11-2 and J is TRBJ2-3; D possibly corresponds to TRBD2 (7 bases). The germline V gene encodes CDR1 SGHAT and CDR2 FQNNGV. The CDR3 is made up of 17 amino acids. CDR3 sequence (DNA): TGTGCCAGCAGCCTAGAGGGGGGGAACCGCAACACAGATACGCAGTATTTT. It yields the protein CASSLEGGNRNTDTQYF.

The chain joins TRBV4-1 to TRBJ1-1; 7 bases fit TRBD1. The junction had 6 bases not matched to a gene; V was cut back by 4 bases and J by 1 base. Germline loops: CDR1 MGHRA, CDR2 YSYEKL. The CDR3 is 15 amino acids. The CDR3 nucleotides read TGCGCCAGCAGCCGAAACCGACAGGGGAACACTGAAGCTTTCTTT. Translation: CASSRNRQGNTEAFF.

This clone was observed a handful of times. The rearrangement uses TRBV5-5 and TRBJ2-1, with TRBD2 as a possible D gene (5 bases). Per the germline V gene, CDR1 is SGHKS and CDR2 is YYEKEE (reference sequence). The CDR3 is made up of 12 amino acids. Trimming removed 4 bases from V and 10 bases from J, with 12 bases in between. The CDR3 bases are TGTGCCAGCAGCAAAACTAGACCCGAGCAGTTCTTC. This sequence encodes CASSKTRPEQFF.

The rearrangement uses TRBV15 and TRBJ2-7; weak D call: TRBD1 (5 bases). V shed 0 bases and J shed 2 bases, with 14 bases lying between them. Germline CDR1 reads LNHNV; CDR2 reads YYDKDF (reference sequence). The CDR3 loop spans 16 amino acids. CDR3 nucleotides: TGTGCCACCAGCAGAGATTATAACAGGCCGGCCTACGAGCAGTACGTC. Translation: CATSRDYNRPAYEQYV.

This sequence joins TRBV27 and TRBJ2-1; 7 bases agree with TRBD1. This CDR3 is built from 15 residues. V shed 4 bases, J shed 0 bases, and the junction held 3 bases outside the gene matches. The germline V gene encodes CDR1 MNHEY and CDR2 SMNVEV (reference sequence). CDR3 in DNA: TGTGCCAGCAGTTACTCAGGGGGCTCCTACAATGAGCAGTTCTTC. It is translated as CASSYSGGSYNEQFF.

This clone was seen just once. The chain combines TRBV11-3 with TRBJ1-4, with a weak D call TRBD1 (6 bases). The CDR3 contains 15 residues. V shed 1 base and J shed 5 bases, with 11 bases lying between them. The germline V gene encodes CDR1 SGHNT and CDR2 YENEEA. As DNA, the CDR3 is TGTGCCAGCAGCTTAGGCCAGGGGTTGAATGAAAAACTGTTTTTT. This sequence encodes CASSLGQGLNEKLFF.

This chain uses TRBV7-9 with TRBJ2-5; TRBD1 matches 7 bases. With V trimmed by 3 bases and J by 1 base, 2 bases remained unmatched. Per the germline V gene, CDR1 is SEHNR and CDR2 is FQNEAQ (reference sequence). The CDR3 totals 14 residues. CDR3 DNA sequence: TGTGCCAGCAGCTTGGGACAGCCCCAAGAGACCCAGTACTTC. This gives the protein CASSLGQPQETQYF. Full variable domain (remainder filled in from reference TRBV7-9 and TRBJ2-5): DTGVSQNPRHKITKRGQNVTFRCDPISEHNRLYWYRQTLGQGPEFLTYFQNEAQLEKSRLLSDRFSAERPKGSFSTLEIQRTEQGDSAMYLCASSLGQPQETQYFGPGTRLLVL.

The V and J genes are TRBV24-1 and TRBJ2-5; 12 nucleotides match TRBD1. The CDR3 runs to 13 residues. Trimming took 9 bases from V and 5 from J; bases not matched to a gene: 3. Germline loops: CDR1 KGHDR, CDR2 SFDVKD. The CDR3 nucleotides read TGTGCCACCGGGACAGGGGGCTTGGAGACCCAGTACTTC. Translated: CATGTGGLETQYF.

The rearrangement uses TRBV11-2 and TRBJ1-3, with no clear D. Looked up from germline, CDR1 is SGHAT and CDR2 is FQNNGV. There are 14 residues in the CDR3. Trimming left V 5 bases short and J 1 base short, with 9 bases between. This CDR3 reads CASSQQLSGNTIYF. The CDR3 region has the DNA TGTGCCAGCAGCCAACAGTTATCTGGAAACACCATATATTTT.

J is TRBJ1-1 and V is TRBV19; D perhaps matches TRBD1 (5 bases). CDR1 LNHDA and CDR2 SQIVND come from the germline V gene (reference sequence). The germline V and J ends were trimmed by 3 bases and 7 bases, with 12 bases remaining between them. This CDR3 is 13 amino acids long. The CDR3 region is CASSIRGGGEAFF. CDR3 in DNA: TGTGCCAGTAGTATTAGGGGCGGGGGTGAAGCTTTCTTT. The full variable domain, rest sourced from reference TRBV19 and TRBJ1-1, is DGGITQSPKYLFRKEGQNVTLSCEQNLNHDAMYWYRQDPGQGLRLIYYSQIVNDFQKGDIAEGYSVSREKKESFPLTVTSAQKNPTAFYLCASSIRGGGEAFFGQGTRLTVV.